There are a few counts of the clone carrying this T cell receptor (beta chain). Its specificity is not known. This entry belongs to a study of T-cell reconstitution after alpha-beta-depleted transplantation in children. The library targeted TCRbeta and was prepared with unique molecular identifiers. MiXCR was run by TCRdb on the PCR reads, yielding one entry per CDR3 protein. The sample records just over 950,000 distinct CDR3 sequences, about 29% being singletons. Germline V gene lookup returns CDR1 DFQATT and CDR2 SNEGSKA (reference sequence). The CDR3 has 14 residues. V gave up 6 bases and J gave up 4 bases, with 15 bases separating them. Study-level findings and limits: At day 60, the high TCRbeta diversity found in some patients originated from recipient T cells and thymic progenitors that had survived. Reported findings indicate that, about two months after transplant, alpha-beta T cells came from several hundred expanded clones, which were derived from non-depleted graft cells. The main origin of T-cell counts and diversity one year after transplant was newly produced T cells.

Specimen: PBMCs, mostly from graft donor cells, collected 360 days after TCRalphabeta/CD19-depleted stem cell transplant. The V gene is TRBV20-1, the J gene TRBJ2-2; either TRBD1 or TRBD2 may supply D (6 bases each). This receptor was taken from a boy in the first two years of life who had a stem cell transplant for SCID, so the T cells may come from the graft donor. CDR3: CSAGGGGITGELFF. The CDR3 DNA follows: TGCAGTGCCGGAGGGGGTGGAATCACCGGGGAGCTGTTTTTT.